A single sample gave rise to the 16 T cell receptor delta chains below, sequenced in a study of γδ T cells in repeated Plasmodium falciparum infection. TCRdb reprocessed the multiplex PCR reads through CATT. The sample includes over 55,000 delta-chain clones, approximately 1.5% of them seen just once. Flow sorting of PBMC yielded separate Vgamma9/Vdelta2+ and Vdelta2-negative gammadelta T cell populations for bulk repertoire analysis. Specimen: gamma-delta T cells from blood. The receptors shown here come from a pool of human donors (malaria-infected and uninfected, not separated).

In regard to this clone: With a far larger clone one base away, a read error is the likely cause. At the DNA level, this CDR3 is encoded by other sequences in the same sample as well. This rearrangement joins TRDV1 to TRDJ1; TRDD2 might be the D (5 bases). The J gene, missing from TCRdb, was assigned here through DNA to germline matching. The CDR3 length is 23 residues. V was shortened by 1 base and J by 5 bases, with 38 bases between the two germline ends. Germline CDR1 is TSWWSYY and CDR2 is QGS. The CDR3 DNA sequence: TGTGCTCTTGGGGAACGCCTAAATCAAGTTGTTCCAAGTTGTTTCCCTTCGACTGATAAACTCATCTTT. Translating gives CALGERLNQVVPSCFPSTDKLIF.

There are a few counts of this clone. TCRdb lists the protein of a much larger clone for this DNA, which differs at residue 5, so this is likely a read error; the protein given here is translated from the DNA itself. CDR3 sequence: CACDAFTGGYVNRDTRQMFF. For the CDR3, the DNA is TGTGCCTGTGACGCGTTCACTGGGGGATACGTTAACAGGGACACCCGACAGATGTTTTTC. The chain recombines TRDV2 with TRDJ3, with TRDD3 matching 13 bases. TCRdb offers no J gene call, so here the DNA was matched to germline to obtain one. V was pared by 3 bases and J by 5 bases, with 12 bases of the junction left unmatched. Germline values: CDR1 GEAIGNYY, CDR2 EKD. This CDR3 has 20 amino acids.

The sample holds many counts of this clone. A read error likely explains why the TCRdb protein, taken from a much larger clone, differs from this DNA's translation at residue 9; the protein shown is translated from the DNA. The chain carries TRDV1 and TRDJ1; no firm D call. Per germline, CDR1 TSWWSYY and CDR2 QGS. Trimming removed 2 bases at V and 11 bases at J, with 18 bases between. The CDR3 covers 14 residues. DNA of the CDR3: TGTGCTCTTGGGGAAAAAAGGAGTCAGGGTAAGCTCATCTTT. It encodes CALGEKRSQGKLIF.

This clone was detected a few times. The protein TCRdb gives is from a much larger clone and does not agree with this DNA's translation at residue 5, likely a read error; the protein shown here comes from the DNA. The gene calls are TRDV1 and TRDJ1; D remains unclear. Germline V gene data show CDR1 as TSWWSYY and CDR2 as QGS. This CDR3 has 12 amino acids. Trimming removed 8 bases at V and 5 bases at J, with 12 bases between. CDR3 loop: CALFYSRDKLIF. The DNA for the CDR3 is TGTGCTCTTTTTTACTCCCGGGATAAACTCATCTTT.

In regard to this clone: For this DNA, TCRdb reports the protein of a much larger clone, which diverges at residue 17, most likely from a read error; the protein presented here is translated directly from the DNA. DNA of the CDR3: TGTGCTCTTGGGGAATCTTACTTCCTACACTTCAGGTGGGGGATCGGGCACACCGATAAACTCATCTTT. Its translation is CALGESYFLHFRWGIGHTDKLIF. The J gene is TRDJ1, the V gene TRDV1, with D possibly being TRDD2 or TRDD3 (8 bases each). Because TCRdb records no J gene, it was assigned here through a match of the DNA to germline. This CDR3 region has 23 residues. V lost 2 bases and J 0 bases, leaving 34 bases between the germline ends. Germline V gene sequence: CDR1 TSWWSYY, CDR2 QGS.

This clone was seen only a few times. A far larger clone is only one base removed, so a read error is likely. Other nucleotide sequences in the sample specify the same CDR3. The rearrangement links TRDV2 to TRDJ1; 8 bases match TRDD3. Assignment of the J gene here rests on matching the DNA to germline, because TCRdb gives none. V trimming: 1 base; J trimming: 4 bases; junction bases outside the gene matches: 16. The CDR3 is made up of 18 amino acids. Germline values: CDR1 GEAIGNYY, CDR2 EKD. The CDR3 loop reads CACDTVKRDTSLGDKLIF. CDR3 sequence (DNA): TGTGCCTGTGACACTGTGAAGAGGGATACGTCTTTGGGCGATAAACTCATCTTT.

With regard to this clone: This likely came from a read error, as a far larger clone is one base away. The gene calls are TRDV2 and TRDJ1, with TRDD3 identical over 7 bases. The J gene, missing from TCRdb, was assigned here through DNA to germline matching. The germline CDR1 and CDR2 sequences are GEAIGNYY and EKD. Unmatched junction bases numbered 10, after V lost 1 base and J lost 0 bases. The length of the CDR3 is 17 residues. The CDR3 loop is CACDTLGGQFYTDKLIF. DNA for the CDR3: TGTGCCTGTGACACTCTGGGGGGCCAGTTCTACACCGATAAACTCATCTTT.

This clone has just a few counts. The TCRdb record carries a much larger clone's protein, which differs from this DNA's translation at residue 9; a read error is the likely cause, and the protein listed here is the DNA translation. The CDR3 here is CALGDPIFPQGDNRADSWDTRQMFF. CDR3 sequence (DNA): TGTGCTCTTGGGGATCCAATTTTCCCACAGGGGGATAACCGTGCGGACTCCTGGGACACCCGACAGATGTTTTTC. This sequence joins TRDV1 and TRDJ3; 8 nucleotides align to TRDD3. No J gene is reported in TCRdb; it was inferred here by comparing the DNA with germline. With 3 bases clipped from V and 0 bases from J, the junction kept 25 bases outside the gene matches. This CDR3 is built from 25 residues. Germline V CDR1 and CDR2: TSWWSYY, QGS.

This clone was recorded a few times. A far larger clone is only one base removed, so a read error is likely. The chain couples TRDV3 to TRDJ1, with 10 nucleotides matching TRDD3. TCRdb is silent on the J gene; assignment here came from matching the DNA to germline. CDR1 is TVYSNPD, CDR2 GDNSRS, per germline (reference sequence). CDR3 size: 18 residues. CDR3 loop: CAFKGRVPTGGSTDKLIF. The CDR3 DNA follows: TGCGCCTTTAAGGGGAGAGTTCCTACTGGGGGATCGACCGATAAACTCATCTTT.

This clone was observed at least ten times. A far larger clone is a single base away, which makes a read error likely. In the same sample, other DNA sequences code for this CDR3. V gene TRDV1 combines with J gene TRDJ1, with 13 bases fitting TRDD3. This CDR3 comprises 20 residues. The V and J ends lost 3 bases and 2 bases, in that order; junction bases with no gene match: 15. The germline V gene encodes CDR1 TSWWSYY and CDR2 QGS. DNA of the CDR3: TGTGCTCTTGGGGATCTCATTTCGTACTGGGGGATACGGCATACCGATAAACTCATCTTT. Translation: CALGDLISYWGIRHTDKLIF.

This clone was seen repeatedly, ten times or more. A far larger clone is just one base off, so this is likely a read error. Other nucleotide sequences in the sample specify the same CDR3. The chain uses TRDV2 and TRDJ1; a possible D gene is TRDD3 (6 bases). The germline gives CDR1 GEAIGNYY, CDR2 EKD. The length of the CDR3 is 18 residues. V was shortened by 0 bases and J by 0 bases, with 19 bases between the two germline ends. In nucleotides, the CDR3 is TGTGCCTGTGACACCGTCCGGGGGACCCAATTATACACCGATAAACTCATCTTT. Its protein is CACDTVRGTQLYTDKLIF.

To note about this clone: The amino acid sequence in TCRdb belongs to a much larger clone and departs from this DNA's translation at residue 22, likely a sequencing read error; the sequence shown is translated from the DNA. The J gene is TRDJ1, the V gene TRDV1, with 9 nucleotides matching TRDD2. This CDR3 has 24 residues. The germline V gene has CDR1 TSWWSYY and CDR2 QGS. DNA for the CDR3: TGTGCTCTTGGGGAACGTCCTTCCTACGTTCCCTACTTGGGGGTTCATCTATACACCGATAAACACATCTTT. Its protein product is CALGERPSYVPYLGVHLYTDKHIF.

Points on this clone: TCRdb's entry gives the protein of a much larger clone, which mismatches this DNA's translation at residue 15, likely from a read error; the protein reported here is translated from the DNA. The chain employs TRDV1 and TRDJ1; D possibly matches TRDD2 or TRDD3 (7 bases each). Since TCRdb gives no J gene, matching the DNA to germline was used here to assign it. CDR1 is TSWWSYY and CDR2 is QGS in the germline V gene. The CDR3 is 21 amino acids. The CDR3 DNA reads TGTGCTCTTGGGGACCCAGAGCTTTCCTACCCTACTGGGGAAGGGACCGGTAAACTCATCTTT. It is translated as CALGDPELSYPTGEGTGKLIF.

This clone showed up just a few times. A read error is likely here: a far larger clone is one base away. The sample holds other DNA sequences that translate to the same CDR3. The genes are TRDV1 and TRDJ1, with TRDD3 matching 7 bases. TCRdb carries no J gene annotation; the J gene was assigned here by matching the DNA with germline. The CDR3 is 17 amino acids. Germline-derived CDR1 and CDR2 are TSWWSYY and QGS. The CDR3 DNA follows: TGTGCCCTTGGGGAACTTAGGTGGGGGACGTACACCGATAAACTCATCTTT. This gives the protein CALGELRWGTYTDKLIF.

Ten or more counts support this clone. This chain connects TRDV1 to TRDJ1; TRDD3 matches 9 bases. Losses at the gene ends were 3 bases for V and 2 bases for J; bases not matched to a gene: 22. Looked up from germline, CDR1 is TSWWSYY and CDR2 is QGS. CDR3 size: 21 residues. CDR3 region: CALGDGLLTQQTGGVTDKLIF. The CDR3 nucleotides read TGTGCTCTTGGGGATGGCCTTCTTACACAACAAACTGGGGGAGTTACCGATAAACTCATCTTT.

In its sample, this clone was seen many times. The protein held in TCRdb is that of a much larger clone and does not match this DNA's translation at residue 12, likely because of a read error; the protein shown is translated from the DNA. The chain couples TRDV1 to TRDJ1, with 7 bases lining up with TRDD3. J lost 5 bases, V lost 1 base, and 13 bases had no gene match. Germline CDR1 and CDR2: TSWWSYY and QGS. The CDR3 sequence is 17 residues long. The CDR3 DNA sequence: TGTGCTCTTGGGGAACCGCCCTACGGGGGGATCCTAGATAAACTCATCTTT. This sequence encodes CALGEPPYGGILDKLIF.